The 18 T cell receptor beta chains presented below share a single source sample, sequenced in a study of CD4 T cells in relation to SARS-CoV-2 and coronaviruses. The antigens these receptors bind are not known. Sequencing used immunoSEQ multiplex PCR; TCRdb keeps in-frame clones, though not all of them. This table has about 40,000 clones, roughly 85% appearing once. Sequenced material: naive CD4+ T cells from PBMCs, cultured in vitro. Subset given: naive CD4+ T cells isolated by negative enrichment. The source is an adult with COVID-19.

The chain links TRBV28 to TRBJ2-5; no firm D call. The CDR3 sequence is 14 residues long. The V and J ends lost 3 bases and 0 bases respectively, with 8 bases between them. CDR1 MDHEN and CDR2 SYDVKM come from the germline V gene. CDR3 residues: CASSFKAYQETQYF. CDR3 bases: TGTGCCAGCAGTTTTAAGGCGTACCAAGAGACCCAGTACTTC.

This clone was recorded only once. CDR3 sequence reads: CASSLLAGGPYEQYF. The CDR3 DNA follows: TGTGCCAGCAGCTTGTTAGCGGGAGGGCCGTATGAGCAGTACTTC. The chain carries TRBV5-5 and TRBJ2-7, with 11 positions matching TRBD2. The CDR3 extends over 15 amino acids. V was clipped by 1 base and J by 7 bases; unmatched bases: 7. Per germline, CDR1 SGHKS and CDR2 YYEKEE (reference sequence).

V gene TRBV18 combines with J gene TRBJ2-7; D tentatively reads TRBD1 or TRBD2 (6 bases each). Germline CDR1 and CDR2: KGHSH and LQKENI. The CDR3 runs to 14 residues. V was trimmed by 3 bases and J by 0 bases, leaving 9 bases between them. The CDR3 reads CASSPGGGSYEQYF. CDR3 coding DNA: TGTGCCAGCTCACCCGGGGGCGGCTCCTACGAGCAGTACTTC.

The V and J genes are TRBV11-1 and TRBJ1-1, with D unclear. This CDR3 has 14 amino acids. The ends were cut back, 4 bases at V and 4 bases at J, with 13 bases in the middle. Germline V CDR1 and CDR2: SGHAT, FQDESV (reference sequence). The CDR3 DNA reads as TGTGCCAGCAGCTCCAGACTGGAAATCACTGAAGCTTTCTTT. Amino acids: CASSSRLEITEAFF.

V gene TRBV7-9 combines with J gene TRBJ2-1, with 8 bases lining up with TRBD2. CDR1 and CDR2 from the germline V gene are SEHNR and FQNEAQ (reference sequence). CDR3 size: 16 residues. With 3 bases clipped from V and 8 bases from J, the junction kept 12 bases outside the gene matches. In DNA form, the CDR3 reads TGTGCCAGCAGCTTTGGTCTGTCGGGAGGGTACGATGAGCAGTTCTTC. Translated: CASSFGLSGGYDEQFF.

This chain links TRBV7-9 with TRBJ1-4; D remains unclear. CDR1 is SEHNR and CDR2 is FQNEAQ in the germline V gene (reference sequence). CDR3 length: 12 residues. The V gene lost 5 bases and the J gene lost 5 bases, with 6 bases spanning the gap. Written as DNA, the CDR3 is TGTGCCAGCAGCGATCCAAATGAAAAACTGTTTTTT. Encoded protein: CASSDPNEKLFF.

The chain recombines TRBV6-2 or TRBV6-3 with TRBJ1-3; TRBD1 agrees at 7 bases. The CDR3 spans 15 residues. Germline CDR1 MNHEY, CDR2 SVGEGT. Trimming took 2 bases from V and 2 from J; bases not matched to a gene: 3. In DNA form, the CDR3 reads TGTGCCAGCAGTTACCTCGACAGGGCTGGAAACACCATATATTTT. It encodes CASSYLDRAGNTIYF.

This chain joins TRBV4-1 and TRBJ2-7; weak D call: TRBD1 (6 bases). V lost 1 base and J lost 6, with 16 bases in between. CDR3 length: 15 residues. The germline gives CDR1 MGHRA, CDR2 YSYEKL. CDR3 coding DNA: TGCGCCAGCAGCCAAGTACCTGGACAGATCACCGAGCAGTACTTC. Its protein is CASSQVPGQITEQYF.

V usage is TRBV11-2 and J usage is TRBJ2-1; TRBD2 aligns across 13 bases. The germline V gene has CDR1 SGHAT and CDR2 FQNNGV. Unmatched junction bases numbered 5, after V lost 4 bases and J lost 8 bases. This CDR3 is 15 amino acids long. This CDR3 is CASSSWTSGSDEQFF. CDR3 DNA: TGTGCCAGCAGCTCCTGGACTAGCGGGAGTGATGAGCAGTTCTTC.

The chain links TRBV10-3 to TRBJ1-5, with 10 bases matching TRBD1. The CDR3 has 16 amino acids. J was trimmed by 6 bases and V by 0 bases; bases with no gene match: 5. Per germline, CDR1 ENHRY and CDR2 SYGVKD. CDR3 region: CAISESRQGAIQPQHF. DNA of the CDR3: TGTGCCATCAGTGAGTCAAGACAGGGGGCGATTCAGCCCCAGCATTTT.

This chain connects TRBV4-1 to TRBJ2-1; D gene uncertain. The CDR3 runs to 16 residues. The V gene's germline CDR1 is MGHRA and CDR2 YSYEKL. V lost 3 bases to trimming and J lost 7 bases, with 19 bases between them. The chain's CDR3 is CASSHGIMGGRNEQFF. CDR3 DNA: TGCGCCAGCAGCCACGGCATTATGGGCGGTCGGAATGAGCAGTTCTTC.

This clone has more than one count but fewer than ten. The J gene is TRBJ1-5, the V gene TRBV7-9; D gene uncertain. The CDR3 runs 18 residues. V was pared by 1 base and J by 2 bases, with 18 bases between. In germline, CDR1 is SEHNR, CDR2 FQNEAQ (reference sequence). CDR3 residues: CASSLGWGNGSGNQPQHF. The CDR3 DNA sequence: TGTGCCAGCAGCTTAGGATGGGGTAATGGTTCAGGCAATCAGCCCCAGCATTTT. Drawing the rest from reference TRBV7-9 and TRBJ1-5, the complete variable domain is DTGVSQNPRHKITKRGQNVTFRCDPISEHNRLYWYRQTLGQGPEFLTYFQNEAQLEKSRLLSDRFSAERPKGSFSTLEIQRTEQGDSAMYLCASSLGWGNGSGNQPQHFGDGTRLSIL.

The V call is TRBV7-2, the J call TRBJ2-7; 7 bases align to TRBD2. The V gene end was trimmed by 5 bases and the J gene end by 5 bases; junction bases not matched to a gene: 9. The CDR3 is 14 residues long. Per the germline V gene, CDR1 is SGHTA and CDR2 is FQGNSA. CDR3 loop: CASSPGGGTHEQYF. CDR3 sequence (DNA): TGTGCCAGCAGCCCGGGAGGCGGGACCCACGAGCAGTACTTC.

V usage is TRBV28 and J usage is TRBJ2-1; 7 bases are shared with TRBD2. This CDR3 is built from 16 residues. The V gene end was trimmed by 6 bases and the J gene end by 6 bases; junction bases not matched to a gene: 14. The germline V gene has CDR1 MDHEN and CDR2 SYDVKM. The chain's CDR3 is CASSLLAEGRGNEQFF. CDR3 in DNA: TGTGCCAGCAGCCTGCTAGCGGAGGGAAGGGGCAATGAGCAGTTCTTC.

In its sample, this clone was seen a few times. The V gene is TRBV5-4, the J gene TRBJ1-2; maybe TRBD1 (5 bases). Germline V gene data show CDR1 as SGHNT and CDR2 as YYREEE (reference sequence). V was pared by 4 bases and J by 8 bases, with 21 bases between. The CDR3 covers 15 residues. CDR3 nucleotide sequence: TGTGCCAGCAGCCGCTTTTATCAGGGCGGTGACGGCTACACCTTC. As protein: CASSRFYQGGDGYTF.

This clone has only one observation. The chain uses TRBV28 and TRBJ2-5, with unresolved D. This CDR3 contains 16 residues. CDR1 is MDHEN and CDR2 is SYDVKM in the germline V gene. V was pared by 5 bases and J by 2 bases, with 18 bases between. The CDR3 sequence is CASSSQRYRLQETQYF. CDR3 bases: TGTGCCAGCAGTAGCCAGCGCTACCGCCTACAAGAGACCCAGTACTTC. Drawing the rest from reference TRBV28 and TRBJ2-5, the complete variable domain is DVKVTQSSRYLVKRTGEKVFLECVQDMDHENMFWYRQDPGLGLRLIYFSYDVKMKEKGDIPEGYSVSREKKERFSLILESASTNQTSMYLCASSSQRYRLQETQYFGPGTRLLVL.

This clone has more than one count but fewer than ten. The rearrangement uses TRBV5-1 and TRBJ2-1, with a weak D call TRBD1 (8 bases). This CDR3 is built from 12 residues. Germline lookup yields CDR1 SGHRS and CDR2 YFSETQ. Trimming took 4 bases from V and 12 from J, leaving 14 bases between them. CDR3 region: CASSGTGGGQFF. CDR3 DNA: TGCGCCAGCAGCGGAACAGGGGGGGGGCAGTTCTTC.

The V and J genes are TRBV30 and TRBJ2-6; a possible D gene is TRBD1 (5 bases). CDR1 and CDR2 (germline): GTSNPN, SVGIG (reference sequence). The CDR3 is 13 residues long. The V end lost 5 bases, the J end lost 1 base, and 6 bases lay between the germline ends. CDR3 sequence: CAWSGSGANVLTF. The CDR3 nucleotides are TGTGCCTGGTCAGGGTCTGGGGCCAACGTCCTGACTTTC.